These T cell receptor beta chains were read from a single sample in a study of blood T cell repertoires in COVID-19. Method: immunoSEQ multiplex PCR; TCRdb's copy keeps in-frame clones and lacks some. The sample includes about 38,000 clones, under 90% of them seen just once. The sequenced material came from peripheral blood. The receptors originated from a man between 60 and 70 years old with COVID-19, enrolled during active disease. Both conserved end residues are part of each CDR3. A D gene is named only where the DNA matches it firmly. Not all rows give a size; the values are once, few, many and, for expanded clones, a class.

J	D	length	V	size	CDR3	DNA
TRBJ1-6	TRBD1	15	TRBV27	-	CASSLQGALGSPLHF	TGTGCCAGCAGTTTACAGGGGGCCCTGGGTTCACCCCTCCACTTT
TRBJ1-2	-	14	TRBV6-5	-	CASSYRQISYGYTF	TGTGCCAGCAGTTATAGACAGATCTCCTATGGCTACACCTTC
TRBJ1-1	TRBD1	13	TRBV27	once	CATQTGASTEAFF	TGTGCCACCCAGACAGGGGCCTCCACTGAAGCTTTCTTT
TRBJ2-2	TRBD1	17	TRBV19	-	CASSIEWGQSGAGELFF	TGTGCCAGTAGTATAGAATGGGGACAGAGTGGGGCCGGGGAGCTGTTTTTT
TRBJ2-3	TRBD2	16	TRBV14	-	CASSPPSGFRTDTQYF	TGTGCCAGCAGCCCTCCTAGCGGATTCCGCACAGATACGCAGTATTTT
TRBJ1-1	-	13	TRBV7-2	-	CASRNRRGTEAFF	TGTGCCAGCAGAAATAGACGGGGCACTGAAGCTTTCTTT
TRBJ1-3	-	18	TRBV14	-	CASSQDYYPGSEGNTIYF	TGTGCCAGCAGCCAAGATTACTATCCAGGGTCGGAGGGAAACACCATATATTTT
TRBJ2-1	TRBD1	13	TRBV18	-	CASFPGQGLEQFF	TGTGCCAGCTTCCCGGGACAGGGGCTTGAGCAGTTCTTC
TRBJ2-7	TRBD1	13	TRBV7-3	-	CASSLGGQGKQYF	TGTGCCAGCAGCTTAGGGGGACAGGGAAAGCAGTACTTC
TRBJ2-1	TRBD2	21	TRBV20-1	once	CSASGQGVGLAGSSSYNEQFF	TGCAGTGCTAGTGGGCAAGGGGTCGGACTAGCGGGATCCAGCTCCTACAATGAGCAGTTCTTC
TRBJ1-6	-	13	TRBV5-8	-	CAVRQIPNSPLHF	TGTGCCGTAAGACAGATACCTAATTCACCCCTCCACTTT
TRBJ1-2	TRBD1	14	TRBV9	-	CASRGDRGRSGYTF	TGTGCCAGCAGAGGGGACAGGGGGCGGAGTGGCTACACCTTC
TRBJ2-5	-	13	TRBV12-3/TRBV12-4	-	CASSDLGGQTQYF	TGTGCCAGCAGTGATCTCGGGGGACAGACCCAGTACTTC
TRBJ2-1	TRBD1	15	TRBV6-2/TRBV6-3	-	CASSLRQGAYNEQFF	TGTGCCAGCAGCCTCAGACAGGGGGCGTACAATGAGCAGTTCTTC
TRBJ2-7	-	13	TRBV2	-	CASTTGRYYEQYF	TGTGCCAGCACGACAGGAAGATACTACGAGCAGTACTTC
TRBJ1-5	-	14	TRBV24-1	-	CATSDGTINQPQHF	TGTGCCACCAGTGACGGGACAATCAATCAGCCCCAGCATTTT
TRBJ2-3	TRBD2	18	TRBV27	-	CASRSTSGGHTWSGAQYF	TGTGCCAGCAGATCCACTAGCGGGGGGCATACCTGGAGTGGAGCGCAGTATTTT
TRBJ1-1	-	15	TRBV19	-	CASRTLDRPNTEAFF	TGTGCCAGTAGAACCCTGGACAGACCGAACACTGAAGCTTTCTTT
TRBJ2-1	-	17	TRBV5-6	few	CASTDLERGIWYNEQFF	TGTGCCAGCACCGACCTTGAACGGGGAATCTGGTACAATGAGCAGTTCTTC
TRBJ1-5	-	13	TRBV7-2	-	CASRRQVNQPQHF	TGTGCCAGCAGGAGACAGGTCAATCAGCCCCAGCATTTT
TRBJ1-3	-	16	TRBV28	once	CASSRWGGNFGNTIYF	TGTGCCAGCTCTCGGTGGGGGGGTAATTTCGGAAACACCATATATTTT